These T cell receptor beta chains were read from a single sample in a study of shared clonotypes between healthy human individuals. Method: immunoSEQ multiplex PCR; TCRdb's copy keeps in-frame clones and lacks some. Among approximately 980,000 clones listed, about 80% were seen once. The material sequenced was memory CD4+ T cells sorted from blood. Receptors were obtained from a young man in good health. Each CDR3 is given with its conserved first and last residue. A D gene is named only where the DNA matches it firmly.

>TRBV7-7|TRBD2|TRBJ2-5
CASSLGLVETQYF
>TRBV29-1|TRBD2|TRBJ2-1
CSVEGLARNNEQFF
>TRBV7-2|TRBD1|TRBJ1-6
CASSNSSGTGVRNSPLHF
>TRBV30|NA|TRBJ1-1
CAWSVGRTAFF
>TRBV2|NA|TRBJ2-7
CASMAGGYEQYF
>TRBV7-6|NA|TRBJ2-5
CASSLDRGGRETQYF
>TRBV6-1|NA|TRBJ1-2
CASSEAPGANYGYTF
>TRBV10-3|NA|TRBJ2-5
CAISDLGIRETQYF
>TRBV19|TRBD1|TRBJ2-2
CASTDRAGTNTGELFF
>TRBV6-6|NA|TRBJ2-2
CASSTVLNTGELFF
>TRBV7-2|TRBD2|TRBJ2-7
CASSLASGRTYEQYF
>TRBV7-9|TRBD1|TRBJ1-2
CASSSDRGLSYGYTF
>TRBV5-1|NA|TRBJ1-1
CASSLQQGGTEAFF
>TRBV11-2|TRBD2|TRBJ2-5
CASSSLAGGVETQYF
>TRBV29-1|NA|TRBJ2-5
CSVVRGGQETQYF
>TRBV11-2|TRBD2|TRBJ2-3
CASSFSGRGPDTQYF
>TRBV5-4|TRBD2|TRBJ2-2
CASSLSGRVGELFF
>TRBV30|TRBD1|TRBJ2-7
CAWSVQGVEQYF
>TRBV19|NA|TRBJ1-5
CASEAGQGYQPQHF
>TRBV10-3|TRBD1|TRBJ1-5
CAISEDGTANQPQHF
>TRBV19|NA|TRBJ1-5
CASSIVYNSNQPQHF
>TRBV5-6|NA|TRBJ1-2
CASSLTQARSYTF
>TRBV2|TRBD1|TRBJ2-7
CASKETGIYEQYF
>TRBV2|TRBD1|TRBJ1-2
CASSQQGWRGYTF